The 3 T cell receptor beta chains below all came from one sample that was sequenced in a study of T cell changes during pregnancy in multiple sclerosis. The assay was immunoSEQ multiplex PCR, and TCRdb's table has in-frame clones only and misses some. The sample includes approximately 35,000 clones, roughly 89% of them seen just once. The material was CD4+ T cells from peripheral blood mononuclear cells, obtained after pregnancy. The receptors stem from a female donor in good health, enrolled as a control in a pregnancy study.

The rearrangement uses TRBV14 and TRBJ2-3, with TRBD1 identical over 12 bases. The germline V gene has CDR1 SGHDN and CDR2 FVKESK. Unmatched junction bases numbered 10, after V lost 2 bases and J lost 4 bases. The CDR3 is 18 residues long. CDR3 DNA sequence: TGTGCCAGCAGCCAATGGCTCCGGGACAGGGGGCAAGCAGATACGCAGTATTTT. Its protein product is CASSQWLRDRGQADTQYF.

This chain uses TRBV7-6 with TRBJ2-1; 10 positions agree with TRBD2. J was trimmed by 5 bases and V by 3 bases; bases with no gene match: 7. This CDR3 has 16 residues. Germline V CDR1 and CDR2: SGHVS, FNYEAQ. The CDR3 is CASSFSLAGGNNEQFF. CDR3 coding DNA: TGTGCCAGCAGCTTCTCCTTAGCGGGGGGAAACAATGAGCAGTTCTTC. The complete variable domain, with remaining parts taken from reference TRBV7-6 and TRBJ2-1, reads GAGVSQSPRYKVTKRGQDVALRCDPISGHVSLYWYRQALGQGPEFLTYFNYEAQQDKSGLPNDRFSAERPEGSISTLTIQRTEQRDSAMYRCASSFSLAGGNNEQFFGPGTRLTVL.

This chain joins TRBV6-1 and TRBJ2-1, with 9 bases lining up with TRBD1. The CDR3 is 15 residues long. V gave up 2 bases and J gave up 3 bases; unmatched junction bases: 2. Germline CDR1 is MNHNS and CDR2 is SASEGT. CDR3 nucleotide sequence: TGTGCCAGCAGTGAACCGGGACAGGGCTACAATGAGCAGTTCTTC. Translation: CASSEPGQGYNEQFF.